This T cell receptor beta chain was identified in a study of T cell repertoires in cytomegalovirus infection. Study-wide background: Selected CMV epitopes included recently identified HLA-C-restricted ones as well as well-studied HLA-B-restricted ones. Public TCR beta signatures indicated both CMV infection and matching HLA type.

TCRdb itself ran the reads through MiXCR, one entry per CDR3 protein. The sample consists of about 330,000 distinct CDR3 sequences, approximately 30% of them appearing once. This clonotype occurred a few times. Antigen: not known. CDR1 and CDR2 from the germline V gene are SGHVS and FNYEAQ. The ends lost 5 bases at V and 3 bases at J; junction bases unmatched: 3. This CDR3 has 13 residues. The chain joins TRBV7-6 to TRBJ2-5, with TRBD1 matching over 7 bases. The receptor was isolated from a human donor in good health (CMV status not recorded). Some clones in this sample may be carry-over from other donors' samples. Here the sequenced sample was cultured PBMCs, taken from culture after CMV antigen stimulation. The CDR3: CASSKTGEETQYF. The CDR3 coding sequence is TGTGCCAGCAGCAAAACAGGGGAAGAGACCCAGTACTTC.